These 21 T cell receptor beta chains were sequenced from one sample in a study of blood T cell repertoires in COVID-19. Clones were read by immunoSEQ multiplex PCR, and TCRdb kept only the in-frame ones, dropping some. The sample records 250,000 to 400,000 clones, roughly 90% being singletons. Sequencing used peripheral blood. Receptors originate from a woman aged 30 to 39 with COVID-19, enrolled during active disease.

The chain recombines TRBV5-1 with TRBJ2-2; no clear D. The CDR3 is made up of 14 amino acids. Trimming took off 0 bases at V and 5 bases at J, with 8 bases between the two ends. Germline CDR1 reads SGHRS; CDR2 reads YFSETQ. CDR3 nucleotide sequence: TGCGCCAGCAGCTTGGCCAGTATAACCGGGGAGCTGTTTTTT. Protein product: CASSLASITGELFF.

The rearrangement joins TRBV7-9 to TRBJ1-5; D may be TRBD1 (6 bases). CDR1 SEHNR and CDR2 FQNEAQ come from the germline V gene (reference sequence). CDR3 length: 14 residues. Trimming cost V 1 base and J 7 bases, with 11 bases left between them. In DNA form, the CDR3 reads TGTGCCAGCAGCTTAGGCGGCAGGGGACAGCCCCAGCATTTT. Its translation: CASSLGGRGQPQHF.

The CDR3 protein is CASSPGAWGEQFF. The CDR3 DNA reads as TGTGCCAGCAGCCCTGGGGCTTGGGGTGAGCAGTTCTTC. This sequence joins TRBV12-3 or TRBV12-4 and TRBJ2-1, with D perhaps matching TRBD1 (5 bases). This CDR3 contains 13 residues. Trimming shortened V by 6 bases and J by 9 bases, and 15 bases separated the two germline ends.

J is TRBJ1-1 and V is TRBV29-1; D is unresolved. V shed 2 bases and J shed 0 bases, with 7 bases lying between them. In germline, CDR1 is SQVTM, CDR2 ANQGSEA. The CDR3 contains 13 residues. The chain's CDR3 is CSVERRLNTEAFF. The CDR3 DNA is TGCAGCGTTGAAAGGCGGCTGAACACTGAAGCTTTCTTT.

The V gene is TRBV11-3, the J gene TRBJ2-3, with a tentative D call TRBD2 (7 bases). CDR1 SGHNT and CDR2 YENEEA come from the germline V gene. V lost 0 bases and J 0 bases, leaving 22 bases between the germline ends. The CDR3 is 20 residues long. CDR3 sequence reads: CASSLDFLLDRGGSTDTQYF. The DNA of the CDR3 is TGTGCCAGCAGCTTAGATTTTTTGTTGGATAGGGGGGGTAGCACAGATACGCAGTATTTT.

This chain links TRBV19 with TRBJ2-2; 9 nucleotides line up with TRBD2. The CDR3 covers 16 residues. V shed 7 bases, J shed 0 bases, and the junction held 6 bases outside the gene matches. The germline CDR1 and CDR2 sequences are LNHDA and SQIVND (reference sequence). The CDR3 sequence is CASKTGLASNTGELFF. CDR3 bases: TGTGCCAGTAAAACGGGACTAGCCTCGAACACCGGGGAGCTGTTTTTT.

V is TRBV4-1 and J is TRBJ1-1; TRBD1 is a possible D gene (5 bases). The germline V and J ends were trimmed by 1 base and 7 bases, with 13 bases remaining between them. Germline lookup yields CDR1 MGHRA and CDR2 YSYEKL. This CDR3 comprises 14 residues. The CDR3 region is CASSQVGVLLEAFF. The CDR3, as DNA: TGCGCCAGCAGCCAAGTAGGGGTACTACTTGAAGCTTTCTTT.

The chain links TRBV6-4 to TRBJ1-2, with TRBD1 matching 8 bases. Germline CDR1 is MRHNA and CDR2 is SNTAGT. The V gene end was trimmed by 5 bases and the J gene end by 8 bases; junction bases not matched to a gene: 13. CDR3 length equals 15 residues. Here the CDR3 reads CASSWDRLAESGYTF. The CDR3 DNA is TGTGCCAGCAGTTGGGACAGGTTGGCCGAGAGCGGCTACACCTTC.

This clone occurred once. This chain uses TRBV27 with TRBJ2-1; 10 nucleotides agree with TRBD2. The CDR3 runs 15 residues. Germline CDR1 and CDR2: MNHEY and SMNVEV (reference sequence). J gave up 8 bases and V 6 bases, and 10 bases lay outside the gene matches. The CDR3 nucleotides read TGTGCCAGCAGCCTGAGCGGGAGGGCCTGGTATGAGCAGTTCTTC. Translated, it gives CASSLSGRAWYEQFF.

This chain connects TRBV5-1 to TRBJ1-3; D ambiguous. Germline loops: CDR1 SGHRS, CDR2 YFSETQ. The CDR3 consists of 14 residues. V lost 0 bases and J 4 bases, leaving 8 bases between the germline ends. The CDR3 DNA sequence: TGCGCCAGCAGCTTGGGGGCAGAGGGAAACACCATATATTTT. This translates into CASSLGAEGNTIYF.

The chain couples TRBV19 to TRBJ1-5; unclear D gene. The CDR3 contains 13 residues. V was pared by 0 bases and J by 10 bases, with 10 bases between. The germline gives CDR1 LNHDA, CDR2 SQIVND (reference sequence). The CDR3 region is CASSIDLVNPQHF. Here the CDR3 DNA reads TGTGCCAGTAGTATAGATCTTGTTAATCCCCAGCATTTT.

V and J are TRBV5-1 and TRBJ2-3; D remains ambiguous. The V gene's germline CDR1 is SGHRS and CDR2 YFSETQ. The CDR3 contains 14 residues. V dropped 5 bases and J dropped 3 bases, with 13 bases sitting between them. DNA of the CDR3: TGCGCCAGCAGACCAGACCTAGGAACAGATACGCAGTATTTT. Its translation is CASRPDLGTDTQYF.

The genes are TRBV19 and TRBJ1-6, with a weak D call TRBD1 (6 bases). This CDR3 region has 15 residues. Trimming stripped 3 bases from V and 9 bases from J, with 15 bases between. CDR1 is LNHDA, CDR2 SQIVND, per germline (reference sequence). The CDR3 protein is CASSMDSFITSPLHF. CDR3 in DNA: TGTGCCAGTAGTATGGACAGTTTTATAACTTCACCCCTCCACTTT.

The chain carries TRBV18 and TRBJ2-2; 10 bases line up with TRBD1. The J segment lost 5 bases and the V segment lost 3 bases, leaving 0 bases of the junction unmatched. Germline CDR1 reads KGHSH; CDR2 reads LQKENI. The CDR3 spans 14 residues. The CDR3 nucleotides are TGTGCCAGCTCACCGGGACAGGGGACCGGGGAGCTGTTTTTT. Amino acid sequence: CASSPGQGTGELFF.

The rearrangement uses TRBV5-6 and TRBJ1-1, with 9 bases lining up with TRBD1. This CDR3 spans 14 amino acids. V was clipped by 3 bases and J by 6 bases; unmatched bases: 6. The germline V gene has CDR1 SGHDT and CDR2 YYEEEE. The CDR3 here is CASSSGTGSAEAFF. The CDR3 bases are TGTGCCAGCAGCTCCGGGACAGGGTCCGCTGAAGCTTTCTTT.

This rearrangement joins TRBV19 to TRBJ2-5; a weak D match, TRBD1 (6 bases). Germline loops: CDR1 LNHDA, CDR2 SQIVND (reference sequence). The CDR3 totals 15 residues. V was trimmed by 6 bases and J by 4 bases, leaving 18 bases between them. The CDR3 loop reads CASSEGQPSAETQYF. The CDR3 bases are TGTGCCAGTAGCGAAGGACAGCCGAGTGCAGAGACCCAGTACTTC.

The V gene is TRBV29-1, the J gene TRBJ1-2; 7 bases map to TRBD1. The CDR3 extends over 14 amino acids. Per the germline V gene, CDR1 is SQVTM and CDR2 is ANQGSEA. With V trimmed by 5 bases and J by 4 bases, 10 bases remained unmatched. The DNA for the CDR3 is TGCAGCGTTCCCAAAAGACAGGGCCGCTATGGCTACACCTTC. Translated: CSVPKRQGRYGYTF.

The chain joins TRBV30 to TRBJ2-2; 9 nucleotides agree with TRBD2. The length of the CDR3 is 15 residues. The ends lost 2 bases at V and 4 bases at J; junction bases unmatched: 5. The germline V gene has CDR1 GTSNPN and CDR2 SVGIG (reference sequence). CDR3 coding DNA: TGTGCCTGGAGTCGGCGCGGGGGGGGCACCGGGGAGCTGTTTTTT. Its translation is CAWSRRGGGTGELFF.

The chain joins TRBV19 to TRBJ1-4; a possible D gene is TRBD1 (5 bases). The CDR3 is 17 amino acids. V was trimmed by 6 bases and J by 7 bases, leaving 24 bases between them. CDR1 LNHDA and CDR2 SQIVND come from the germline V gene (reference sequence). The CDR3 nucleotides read TGTGCCAGTAGACCCCCCTACGCCGGGGCCGGGGGTGAAAAACTGTTTTTT. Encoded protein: CASRPPYAGAGGEKLFF.

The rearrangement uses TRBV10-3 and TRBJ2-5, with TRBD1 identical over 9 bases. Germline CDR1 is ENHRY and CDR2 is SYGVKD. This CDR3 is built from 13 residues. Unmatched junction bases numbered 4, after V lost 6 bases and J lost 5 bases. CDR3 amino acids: CAIRGTGHETQYF. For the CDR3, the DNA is TGTGCCATCAGAGGGACAGGGCACGAGACCCAGTACTTC.

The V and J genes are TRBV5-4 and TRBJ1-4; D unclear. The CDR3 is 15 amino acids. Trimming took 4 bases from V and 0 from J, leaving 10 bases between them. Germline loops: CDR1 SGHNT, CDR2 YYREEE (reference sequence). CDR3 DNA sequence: TGTGCCAGCAGCGGCCGGGGAACAACTAATGAAAAACTGTTTTTT. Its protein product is CASSGRGTTNEKLFF. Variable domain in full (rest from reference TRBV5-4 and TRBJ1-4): ETGVTQSPTHLIKTRGQQVTLRCSSQSGHNTVSWYQQALGQGPQFIFQYYREEENGRGNFPPRFSGLQFPNYSSELNVNALELDDSALYLCASSGRGTTNEKLFFGSGTQLSVL.